This entry lists 27 T cell receptor beta chains sequenced from one sample in a study of tumor-infiltrating lymphocytes in localized non-small cell lung cancer (dated by TCRdb to 2020 to 2022). Libraries were constructed by the immunoSEQ multiplex PCR assay. TCRdb retrieved this table from immuneACCESS and kept in-frame rearrangements only. Not all clones are present; in checked studies, unresolved V genes account for under half, and no reason is known for the remainder. A total of around 6,700 clones appear in this sample, about 80% of them only once. 9% of the sample belongs to the ten largest clones. Material: lung tumor tissue. The receptors come from a human donor with non-small cell lung cancer.

The chain carries TRBV30 and TRBJ2-1, with 7 bases that match TRBD2. CDR3 length: 11 amino acids. Germline-derived CDR1 and CDR2 are GTSNPN and SVGIG (reference sequence). The trim removed 2 bases at V and 11 bases at J, leaving 3 bases unmatched. The CDR3 loop reads CAWSLAEQQFF. CDR3 DNA: TGTGCCTGGAGTCTAGCGGAGCAGCAGTTCTTC.

The chain couples TRBV6-5 to TRBJ1-3, with TRBD1 identical over 9 bases. Per germline, CDR1 MNHEY and CDR2 SVGAGI. Losses at the gene ends were 6 bases for V and 0 bases for J; bases not matched to a gene: 0. This CDR3 contains 14 residues. DNA for the CDR3: TGTGCCAGCAGGACAGGGGGCTCTGGAAACACCATATATTTT. The encoded protein is CASRTGGSGNTIYF.

V usage is TRBV11-2 and J usage is TRBJ1-3; D call uncertain. The CDR3 consists of 14 residues. Trimming pared 4 bases from V and 1 base from J, leaving 8 bases between. CDR1 SGHAT and CDR2 FQNNGV come from the germline V gene. The CDR3 sequence: CASSSLGSGNTIYF. CDR3 nucleotide sequence: TGTGCCAGCAGCTCTCTAGGTTCTGGAAACACCATATATTTT. Filled out from reference TRBV11-2 and TRBJ1-3, the complete variable domain reads EAGVAQSPRYKIIEKRQSVAFWCNPISGHATLYWYQQILGQGPKLLIQFQNNGVVDDSQLPKDRFSAERLKGVDSTLKIQPAKLEDSAVYLCASSSLGSGNTIYFGEGSWLTVV.

Turning to this clone: One end of the junction does not line up with germline, which may come from a read error. The V call is TRBV30, the J call TRBJ2-7; no clear D gene. CDR3 length equals 11 residues. Looked up from germline, CDR1 is GTSNPN and CDR2 is SVGIG (reference sequence). The CDR3 DNA is TGTACCTGGAGTGACCCCTACGAGCAGTACTTC. Translation: CTWSDPYEQYF.

CDR3 DNA sequence: TGTGCCAGCAGCTCCCGGGACGGACTTAACTATGGCTACACCTTC. Amino acids: CASSSRDGLNYGYTF. The chain links TRBV7-8 to TRBJ1-2, with D perhaps matching TRBD1 (5 bases). The CDR3 is 15 amino acids. The germline gives CDR1 SGHVS, CDR2 FQNEAQ. Deletions cut 4 bases from V and 1 base from J, with 13 bases between.

This chain uses TRBV5-4 with TRBJ2-7; 10 bases are shared with TRBD2. The V gene's germline CDR1 is SGHNT and CDR2 YYREEE (reference sequence). This CDR3 has 14 amino acids. The V segment lost 1 base and the J segment 3 bases; nucleotides outside the gene matches: 1. The CDR3 loop is CASSLLAGDYEQYF. The CDR3 DNA follows: TGTGCCAGCAGCTTGCTAGCGGGAGACTACGAGCAGTACTTC.

This clone was counted between two and nine times. This rearrangement joins TRBV5-4 to TRBJ2-6; D call uncertain. Trimming left V 3 bases short and J 0 bases short, with 7 bases between. Germline CDR1 reads SGHNT; CDR2 reads YYREEE (reference sequence). The CDR3 is made up of 15 amino acids. The chain's CDR3 is CASSSVFSGANVLTF. CDR3 coding DNA: TGTGCCAGCAGCTCAGTGTTCTCTGGGGCCAACGTCCTGACTTTC. The whole variable domain, remainder taken from reference TRBV5-4 and TRBJ2-6, is ETGVTQSPTHLIKTRGQQVTLRCSSQSGHNTVSWYQQALGQGPQFIFQYYREEENGRGNFPPRFSGLQFPNYSSELNVNALELDDSALYLCASSSVFSGANVLTFGAGSRLTVL.

This chain links TRBV18 with TRBJ1-4, with 9 bases fitting TRBD1. The CDR3 totals 15 residues. Trimming took 4 bases from V and 0 from J; bases not matched to a gene: 0. Germline lookup yields CDR1 KGHSH and CDR2 LQKENI. CDR3 coding DNA: TGTGCCAGCTCACGACAGGGGGCAACTAATGAAAAACTGTTTTTT. As protein: CASSRQGATNEKLFF.

The chain employs TRBV7-3 and TRBJ2-1, with 9 bases that match TRBD2. CDR3 size: 15 residues. Germline V gene sequence: CDR1 SGHTA, CDR2 FQGTGA. V dropped 4 bases and J dropped 7; count of bases not matched to a gene: 8. CDR3 sequence: CASSYTGTSTNEQFF. In nucleotides, the CDR3 is TGTGCCAGCAGCTACACCGGGACTAGCACAAATGAGCAGTTCTTC.

The genes are TRBV5-1 and TRBJ1-1; D remains unclear. With 4 bases removed from V and 5 bases from J, the gap between germline ends came to 18 bases. From germline, CDR1 is SGHRS and CDR2 YFSETQ. The CDR3 has 15 amino acids. The chain's CDR3 is CASSVEGRSGTEAFF. In nucleotides, the CDR3 is TGCGCCAGCAGCGTGGAAGGACGGAGCGGGACTGAAGCTTTCTTT.

The genes are TRBV7-2 and TRBJ1-4; D is unresolved. With 2 bases removed from V and 8 bases from J, the gap between germline ends came to 6 bases. The germline gives CDR1 SGHTA, CDR2 FQGNSA. The CDR3 is 12 residues long. For the CDR3, the DNA is TGTGCCAGCAGCTTATTGGGAGAAAAACTGTTTTTT. Translated: CASSLLGEKLFF.

The J gene is TRBJ1-2, the V gene TRBV19; D is possibly TRBD1 (5 bases). Trimming cost V 6 bases and J 4 bases, with 18 bases left between them. The CDR3 is made up of 15 amino acids. The germline V gene has CDR1 LNHDA and CDR2 SQIVND (reference sequence). CDR3 residues: CASRPPETVTYGYTF. In DNA, the CDR3 is TGTGCCAGTAGGCCCCCAGAGACAGTGACCTATGGCTACACCTTC.

This sequence joins TRBV5-4 and TRBJ2-7; possible D gene TRBD2, 5 bases. V lost 4 bases and J lost 0, with 14 bases in between. The germline V gene has CDR1 SGHNT and CDR2 YYREEE (reference sequence). This CDR3 contains 15 residues. This CDR3 is CASSTEDGSSYEQYF. DNA of the CDR3: TGTGCCAGCAGCACGGAGGACGGATCCTCCTACGAGCAGTACTTC.

By frequency in the sample, this clone is medium-sized. The CDR3 nucleotides read TGTGCCAGCAGTGGACAGGGGAATGAGCAGTTCTTC. Amino acid sequence: CASSGQGNEQFF. This chain links TRBV2 with TRBJ2-1; 8 bases line up with TRBD1. The germline V gene encodes CDR1 SNHLY and CDR2 FYNNEI. The CDR3 has 12 residues. V shed 4 bases and J 7 bases; nucleotides not matched to a gene: 0.

The gene calls are TRBV2 and TRBJ2-1; 10 nucleotides agree with TRBD1. The germline V gene encodes CDR1 SNHLY and CDR2 FYNNEI. V lost 4 bases, J lost 8 bases, and 8 bases stayed unmatched. This CDR3 spans 15 amino acids. CDR3 amino acids: CASSVGTGALDEQFF. CDR3 bases: TGTGCCAGCAGTGTGGGGACAGGGGCTCTCGATGAGCAGTTCTTC.

This sequence joins TRBV6-1 and TRBJ2-7; D perhaps matches TRBD2 (5 bases). Germline V gene data show CDR1 as MNHNS and CDR2 as SASEGT. This CDR3 has 16 amino acids. V was shortened by 4 bases and J by 3 bases, with 19 bases between the two germline ends. CDR3 sequence: CASSVGGRGHFYEQYF. CDR3 coding DNA: TGTGCCAGCAGTGTAGGTGGGAGAGGCCATTTCTACGAGCAGTACTTC.

The chain recombines TRBV11-3 with TRBJ1-6; D possibly corresponds to TRBD1 (6 bases). The length of the CDR3 is 15 residues. The V gene's germline CDR1 is SGHNT and CDR2 YENEEA. Trimming took 3 bases from V and 6 from J, leaving 12 bases between them. The CDR3 DNA reads as TGTGCCAGCAGCTTTGATGGACAGCTTAATTCACCCCTCCACTTT. It specifies CASSFDGQLNSPLHF.

This clone is labeled as large. This chain joins TRBV30 and TRBJ2-2, with D hard to call. Germline CDR1 and CDR2: GTSNPN and SVGIG (reference sequence). The CDR3 totals 12 residues. V was shortened by 1 base and J by 9 bases, with 9 bases between the two germline ends. CDR3 DNA sequence: TGTGCCTGGAGTGACCAGGTCTGGGAGCTGTTTTTT. This gives the protein CAWSDQVWELFF.

This chain joins TRBV2 and TRBJ2-7, with a weak D call TRBD1 (6 bases). CDR3 length: 14 residues. The ends were cut back, 2 bases at V and 2 bases at J, with 10 bases in the middle. Germline V gene data show CDR1 as SNHLY and CDR2 as FYNNEI. The CDR3 protein is CASSEHYRAYEQYF. Written as DNA, the CDR3 is TGTGCCAGCAGTGAACACTACAGGGCCTACGAGCAGTACTTC.

This clone was recorded a few times. The chain uses TRBV19 and TRBJ1-5; D is uncertain. In germline, CDR1 is LNHDA, CDR2 SQIVND (reference sequence). The germline V and J ends were trimmed by 5 bases and 1 base, with 18 bases remaining between them. CDR3 size: 17 residues. CDR3 DNA: TGTGCCAGTAGTTTTTACTCCCCCTCGGCGAGCAATCAGCCCCAGCATTTT. Translated: CASSFYSPSASNQPQHF.

The J gene is TRBJ2-7, the V gene TRBV6-1; tentative D call: TRBD2 (5 bases). Trimming took off 3 bases at V and 2 bases at J, with 14 bases between the two ends. Germline V gives CDR1 MNHNS, CDR2 SASEGT. The CDR3 spans 15 residues. CDR3 protein: CASSESGDGPYEQYF. The DNA for the CDR3 is TGTGCCAGCAGTGAGTCCGGGGATGGGCCCTACGAGCAGTACTTC.

Note on this clone: The junction and the germline gene differ at one end; a read error may be behind it. The CDR3 DNA sequence: TGCGCCAGCAGTCAAGACAGGGGAGAAAGGGTAGCTTTCTTT. Translating gives CASSQDRGERVAFF. The gene calls are TRBV4-1 and TRBJ1-1; 8 bases line up with TRBD1. The CDR3 extends over 14 amino acids. Per germline, CDR1 MGHRA and CDR2 YSYEKL.

V usage is TRBV19 and J usage is TRBJ1-5, with a possible D match to TRBD1 (6 bases). V lost 11 bases to trimming and J lost 0 bases, with 14 bases between them. CDR1 is LNHDA, CDR2 SQIVND, per germline (reference sequence). The CDR3 extends over 14 amino acids. The CDR3 reads CAATGHISNQPQHF. CDR3 nucleotide sequence: TGTGCCGCGACGGGACACATTAGCAATCAGCCCCAGCATTTT.

This clone was observed a single time. This chain joins TRBV5-6 and TRBJ1-3, with TRBD1 identical over 8 bases. Per germline, CDR1 SGHDT and CDR2 YYEEEE. The CDR3 totals 14 residues. Unmatched junction bases numbered 7, after V lost 5 bases and J lost 6 bases. CDR3 DNA: TGTGCCAGCAGTCCACAGGGGGACCCAAACACCATATATTTT. Its protein is CASSPQGDPNTIYF.

The V call is TRBV11-3, the J call TRBJ2-3; no reliable D call. The CDR3 consists of 17 residues. The V and J ends lost 2 bases and 6 bases respectively, with 21 bases between them. Germline-derived CDR1 and CDR2 are SGHNT and YENEEA. The CDR3 region has the DNA TGTGCCAGCAGCTTAAGTTGGACCACCGTGGGGTCGGATACGCAGTATTTT. The encoded protein is CASSLSWTTVGSDTQYF.

The rearrangement joins TRBV12-2 to TRBJ2-7; the table assigns TRBD2, which was not confirmed against the DNA. TRBV12-2 is recorded as a pseudogene. This CDR3 spans 8 amino acids. CDR3 nucleotides: TGTGCAAGTCGCTTGGTAGCGGTG. Protein: CASRLVAV.

The CDR3 spells CASSLGQGTFNTEAFF. CDR3 DNA sequence: TGTGCCAGCTCACTCGGACAGGGGACTTTTAACACTGAAGCTTTCTTT. The chain has TRBV18 and TRBJ1-1; TRBD1 matches 9 bases. The CDR3 is 16 amino acids. CDR1 KGHSH and CDR2 LQKENI come from the germline V gene. J gave up 2 bases and V 4 bases, and 8 bases lay outside the gene matches.